The 30 T cell receptor beta chains below come from one sample, sequenced in a study of cytomegalovirus exposure and HLA in healthy donors (dated by TCRdb to 2016 to 2017). Library prep was done by the immunoSEQ multiplex PCR assay. For the multiplex PCR, a mixture combining 60 forward primers for TCR Vbeta segments and 13 reverse primers for TCR Jbeta segments was used. This is the immuneACCESS table as TCRdb keeps it, with only in-frame sequences that have V and J called. A part of the clones is gone; compared with another copy, unresolved V genes explain less than half, and the rest is unexplained. The sample table lists about 150,000 clones, 78% of them with a count of one. The ten largest clones take up roughly 3% of the sample. The specimen was PBMCs. These receptors came from a woman between 40 and 55 years old in good health and CMV-seronegative.

J is TRBJ1-1 and V is TRBV18; D gene unclear. The CDR3 loop spans 15 amino acids. In germline, CDR1 is KGHSH, CDR2 LQKENI. Trimming shortened V by 1 base and J by 3 bases, and 12 bases separated the two germline ends. In nucleotides, the CDR3 is TGTGCCAGCTCACCACATGAGGGTTTGGACACTGAAGCTTTCTTT. It is translated as CASSPHEGLDTEAFF.

V gene TRBV18 combines with J gene TRBJ2-5; tentative D call: TRBD2 (5 bases). There are 13 residues in the CDR3. Germline CDR1 KGHSH, CDR2 LQKENI. With 3 bases removed from V and 5 bases from J, the gap between germline ends came to 10 bases. CDR3 protein: CASSPSDGETQYF. Written as DNA, the CDR3 is TGTGCCAGCTCACCTAGCGACGGGGAGACCCAGTACTTC.

A single count supports this clone. The CDR3 coding sequence is TGTGCCAGCAGTGACTCTCCGGGTTCCTACAATGAGCAGTTCTTC. It yields the protein CASSDSPGSYNEQFF. This chain connects TRBV6-1 to TRBJ2-1; D gene unclear. Trimming removed 3 bases at V and 1 base at J, with 10 bases between. Per germline, CDR1 MNHNS and CDR2 SASEGT. This CDR3 is built from 15 residues.

This sequence joins TRBV25-1 and TRBJ1-1; TRBD1 might be the D (6 bases). This CDR3 has 14 residues. Germline-derived CDR1 and CDR2 are MGHDK and SYGVNS. V was cut by 2 bases and J by 4 bases, with 11 bases left in between. The DNA for the CDR3 is TGTGCCAGCAGTGAAGGACAGTTTACCACTGAAGCTTTCTTT. Protein product: CASSEGQFTTEAFF.

The chain uses TRBV7-9 and TRBJ2-7, with 11 bases fitting TRBD2. The junction had 7 bases not matched to a gene; V was cut back by 4 bases and J by 2 bases. Looked up from germline, CDR1 is SEHNR and CDR2 is FQNEAQ (reference sequence). The CDR3 has 16 residues. CDR3 residues: CASSSFLAGGAYEQYF. CDR3 nucleotide sequence: TGTGCCAGCAGCTCCTTCCTAGCGGGGGGTGCCTACGAGCAGTACTTC.

This clone showed up just once. The chain uses TRBV5-1 and TRBJ2-1; TRBD2 matches 10 bases. Germline V gives CDR1 SGHRS, CDR2 YFSETQ. V lost 1 base to trimming and J lost 8 bases; unmatched junction nucleotides: 6. The CDR3 consists of 15 residues. Here the CDR3 reads CASSLSLAGGHEQFF. The DNA of the CDR3 is TGCGCCAGCAGCTTGAGTTTAGCGGGGGGCCATGAGCAGTTCTTC.

This clone was seen only a few times. J is TRBJ1-4 and V is TRBV14; 10 bases agree with TRBD1. CDR3 size: 15 residues. Losses at the gene ends were 2 bases for V and 5 bases for J; bases not matched to a gene: 2. The germline V gene has CDR1 SGHDN and CDR2 FVKESK. CDR3 sequence (DNA): TGTGCCAGCAGCCAATGGGACAGGGGAAATGAAAAACTGTTTTTT. Protein: CASSQWDRGNEKLFF.

V usage is TRBV2 and J usage is TRBJ2-3; D may be TRBD2 (6 bases). The CDR3 has 15 amino acids. The germline V and J ends were trimmed by 4 bases and 0 bases, with 11 bases remaining between them. The V gene's germline CDR1 is SNHLY and CDR2 FYNNEI. CDR3 protein: CASSGTGRSTDTQYF. As DNA, the CDR3 is TGTGCCAGCAGTGGAACGGGGAGGAGCACAGATACGCAGTATTTT.

CDR3 bases: TGTGCCTGGAGTGATAAGCCCCAGCATTTT. It specifies CAWSDKPQHF. This chain links TRBV30 with TRBJ1-5; D remains unclear. This CDR3 region has 10 residues. Trimming left V 1 base short and J 8 bases short, with 3 bases between. CDR1 and CDR2 (germline): GTSNPN, SVGIG (reference sequence).

The J gene is TRBJ2-3, the V gene TRBV4-2; 9 nucleotides align to TRBD2. This CDR3 region has 17 residues. Unmatched junction bases numbered 12, after V lost 4 bases and J lost 4 bases. Germline CDR1 LGHNA, CDR2 YNFKEQ. The CDR3 DNA is TGTGCCAGCAGCCCAAGGCGGGGGGGAGAGGGTCCAGATACGCAGTATTTT. As protein: CASSPRRGGEGPDTQYF.

This clone was seen a single time. The genes are TRBV29-1 and TRBJ2-5, with D possibly matching TRBD2 (6 bases). V gave up 1 base and J gave up 5 bases, with 14 bases separating them. Germline CDR1 and CDR2: SQVTM and ANQGSEA. The CDR3 runs to 14 residues. CDR3 sequence reads: CSVEAWGRIETQYF. The CDR3 DNA sequence: TGCAGCGTTGAAGCATGGGGGAGGATCGAGACCCAGTACTTC. The full variable domain, its missing parts supplied by reference TRBV29-1 and TRBJ2-5, is SAVISQKPSRDICQRGTSLTIQCQVDSQVTMMFWYRQQPGQSLTLIATANQGSEATYESGFVIDKFPISRPNLTFSTLTVSNMSPEDSSIYLCSVEAWGRIETQYFGPGTRLLVL.

V usage is TRBV6-5 and J usage is TRBJ1-6, with D possibly being TRBD1 (5 bases). Germline CDR1 and CDR2: MNHEY and SVGAGI. Trimming took off 6 bases at V and 9 bases at J, with 15 bases between the two ends. The length of the CDR3 is 14 residues. This chain's CDR3 is CASSLDRGSSPLHF. The CDR3 coding sequence is TGTGCCAGCAGCCTAGATAGGGGTTCTTCACCCCTCCACTTT.

The chain employs TRBV11-2 and TRBJ1-1, with 10 bases aligning to TRBD1. From germline, CDR1 is SGHAT and CDR2 FQNNGV. Trimming removed 5 bases from V and 0 bases from J; junction bases left unmatched: 6. The CDR3 is 16 amino acids. The CDR3 coding sequence is TGTGCCAGCAGCCTAGGACAGGGGGGGATGAACACTGAAGCTTTCTTT. This sequence encodes CASSLGQGGMNTEAFF. The whole variable domain, remainder taken from reference TRBV11-2 and TRBJ1-1, is EAGVAQSPRYKIIEKRQSVAFWCNPISGHATLYWYQQILGQGPKLLIQFQNNGVVDDSQLPKDRFSAERLKGVDSTLKIQPAKLEDSAVYLCASSLGQGGMNTEAFFGQGTRLTVV.

The chain has TRBV19 and TRBJ2-4; 10 bases map to TRBD2. The CDR3 extends over 20 amino acids. The trim removed 5 bases at V and 0 bases at J, leaving 16 bases unmatched. Per germline, CDR1 LNHDA and CDR2 SQIVND (reference sequence). CDR3 region: CASSLRGAGGIILAKNIQYF. The DNA of the CDR3 is TGTGCCAGTAGTCTCCGCGGAGCGGGGGGGATAATCTTAGCCAAAAACATTCAGTACTTC. The entire variable domain, with the rest obtained from reference TRBV19 and TRBJ2-4, is as follows: DGGITQSPKYLFRKEGQNVTLSCEQNLNHDAMYWYRQDPGQGLRLIYYSQIVNDFQKGDIAEGYSVSREKKESFPLTVTSAQKNPTAFYLCASSLRGAGGIILAKNIQYFGAGTRLSVL.

The chain links TRBV25-1 to TRBJ2-5; 7 bases fit TRBD1. V gave up 8 bases and J gave up 0 bases; unmatched junction bases: 15. The length of the CDR3 is 17 residues. Per the germline V gene, CDR1 is MGHDK and CDR2 is SYGVNS. The CDR3, as DNA: TGTGCCAGCTCTCACATTTCCGGCAGGGGGAACCAAGAGACCCAGTACTTC. Translated, it gives CASSHISGRGNQETQYF. Complete variable domain (other parts from reference TRBV25-1 and TRBJ2-5): EADIYQTPRYLVIGTGKKITLECSQTMGHDKMYWYQQDPGMELHLIHYSYGVNSTEKGDLSSESTVSRIRTEHFPLTLESARPSHTSQYLCASSHISGRGNQETQYFGPGTRLLVL.

V is TRBV28 and J is TRBJ2-3, with D tentatively TRBD1 (5 bases). Germline loops: CDR1 MDHEN, CDR2 SYDVKM. V was shortened by 2 bases and J by 4 bases, with 7 bases between the two germline ends. CDR3 length: 13 residues. CDR3: CASSLLGPDTQYF. DNA for the CDR3: TGTGCCAGCAGTTTACTGGGGCCAGATACGCAGTATTTT.

J is TRBJ2-3 and V is TRBV27; a weak D match, TRBD2 (5 bases). Trimming left V 1 base short and J 0 bases short, with 14 bases between. The CDR3 is made up of 17 amino acids. Looked up from germline, CDR1 is MNHEY and CDR2 is SMNVEV (reference sequence). The CDR3 region has the DNA TGTGCCAGCAGTTTATGGAGGTCAGCACCTAGCACAGATACGCAGTATTTT. Residues: CASSLWRSAPSTDTQYF.

This clone has only a few counts. The V and J genes are TRBV6-1 and TRBJ1-5; D call uncertain. The germline CDR1 and CDR2 sequences are MNHNS and SASEGT. CDR3 length: 13 residues. V lost 8 bases and J lost 0, with 8 bases in between. The CDR3 loop reads CASGLNSNQPQHF. The CDR3 region has the DNA TGTGCCAGCGGTCTAAATAGCAATCAGCCCCAGCATTTT.

J is TRBJ2-5 and V is TRBV21-1; TRBD1 is taken as the D call from the table, unchecked against the DNA. TRBV21-1 is a pseudogene. The CDR3 has 12 amino acids. The CDR3 is CASSGGRETQYF. DNA for the CDR3: TGTGCCAGCTCAGGGGGGAGGGAGACCCAGTACTTC.

The rearrangement links TRBV7-9 to TRBJ1-1; D remains ambiguous. CDR1 SEHNR and CDR2 FQNEAQ come from the germline V gene (reference sequence). This CDR3 has 15 amino acids. Trimming removed 5 bases at V and 5 bases at J, with 18 bases between. CDR3 sequence (DNA): TGTGCCAGCAGCCCGCAGATGAGTTCGACAACTGAAGCTTTCTTT. Protein: CASSPQMSSTTEAFF.

The chain is built from TRBV28 and TRBJ2-7; TRBD1 matches 8 bases. The J segment lost 5 bases and the V segment lost 4 bases, leaving 13 bases of the junction unmatched. Per the germline V gene, CDR1 is MDHEN and CDR2 is SYDVKM. This CDR3 is built from 16 residues. The CDR3 DNA reads TGTGCCAGCAGTTCCCCTTCCGGACAGGGCGGCCACGAGCAGTACTTC. This encodes CASSSPSGQGGHEQYF.

CDR3 sequence: CASSDRPNTEAFF. The CDR3 DNA reads TGTGCCAGTAGTGACAGACCGAACACTGAAGCTTTCTTT. V usage is TRBV19 and J usage is TRBJ1-1, with D tentatively TRBD1 (5 bases). V lost 5 bases and J lost 1, with 8 bases in between. The CDR3 runs 13 residues. Germline V lookup: CDR1 LNHDA, CDR2 SQIVND (reference sequence).

This chain links TRBV9 with TRBJ1-5; tentative D call: TRBD1 (5 bases). V was pared by 2 bases and J by 4 bases, with 13 bases between. Germline V gene sequence: CDR1 SGDLS, CDR2 YYNGEE. This CDR3 is built from 15 residues. The CDR3 bases are TGTGCCAGCAGCGTTGGGGGGGGAGCGAATCAGCCCCAGCATTTT. Translated: CASSVGGGANQPQHF.

This chain joins TRBV4-1 and TRBJ1-5, with D perhaps matching TRBD1 (6 bases). V lost 6 bases, J lost 4 bases, and 19 bases lay in between. The CDR3 covers 16 residues. Per germline, CDR1 MGHRA and CDR2 YSYEKL. CDR3 residues: CASSYTGRGANQPQHF. The CDR3, as DNA: TGCGCCAGCAGTTACACGGGGCGGGGGGCGAATCAGCCCCAGCATTTT.

CDR3 bases: TGTGCCAGCAGTTTAGGGTTCATTGGGCGGGGGGGCGCAGAGACCCAGTACTTC. Protein product: CASSLGFIGRGGAETQYF. The chain uses TRBV28 and TRBJ2-5; 9 bases agree with TRBD2. CDR1 is MDHEN, CDR2 SYDVKM, per germline. This CDR3 contains 18 residues. Trimming cost V 2 bases and J 4 bases; bases outside gene matches: 14.

The rearrangement uses TRBV5-5 and TRBJ1-2; TRBD1 matches 9 bases. J lost 2 bases, V lost 4 bases, and 9 bases had no gene match. The germline gives CDR1 SGHKS, CDR2 YYEKEE (reference sequence). This CDR3 is built from 16 residues. The CDR3 is CASSGGTGRRNYGYTF. The CDR3 region has the DNA TGTGCCAGCAGCGGAGGGACAGGGAGGAGGAACTATGGCTACACCTTC.

The chain uses TRBV6-5 and TRBJ2-5, with D possibly matching TRBD1 (6 bases). The J call is doubtful: the DNA matches TRBJ2-7 better. CDR1 and CDR2 (germline): MNHEY, SVGAGI. There are 15 residues in the CDR3. The DNA of the CDR3 is TGTGCCAGCAGTCTCGACCGGGACACCTCCTACGAGCAGTACTTC. Amino acid sequence: CASSLDRDTSYEQYF.

V usage is TRBV2 and J usage is TRBJ2-6; D is uncertain. Trimming took off 7 bases at V and 1 base at J, with 8 bases between the two ends. This CDR3 spans 14 amino acids. Germline CDR1 is SNHLY and CDR2 is FYNNEI. The CDR3 DNA reads TGTGCCAGCATACTGGAGTCTGGGGCCAACGTCCTGACTTTC. This sequence encodes CASILESGANVLTF. The whole variable domain, filled in from reference TRBV2 and TRBJ2-6, reads EPEVTQTPSHQVTQMGQEVILRCVPISNHLYFYWYRQILGQKVEFLVSFYNNEISEKSEIFDDQFSVERPDGSNFTLKIRSTKLEDSAMYFCASILESGANVLTFGAGSRLTVL.

The rearrangement links TRBV10-3 to TRBJ2-5; D not resolved. The V end was cut by 3 bases, the J end by 5 bases, with 10 bases between. CDR3 length: 13 amino acids. From germline, CDR1 is ENHRY and CDR2 SYGVKD. CDR3 amino acids: CAISDGLVETQYF. CDR3 DNA: TGTGCCATCAGTGATGGCCTAGTTGAGACCCAGTACTTC.

The V call is TRBV7-8, the J call TRBJ2-1; unclear D gene. Germline V gene sequence: CDR1 SGHVS, CDR2 FQNEAQ. V lost 1 base and J lost 2, with 12 bases in between. The CDR3 covers 16 residues. CDR3 region: CASSLGSHTPYNEQFF. The CDR3 nucleotides are TGTGCCAGCAGCTTAGGCTCACACACCCCCTACAATGAGCAGTTCTTC.